These 26 T cell receptor beta chains share one sample of origin, sequenced in a study of immune characterization of retroperitoneal liposarcoma (dated by TCRdb to about 2019). Receptors were amplified or captured by PCR. This sample was sequenced with a NextSeq 500. Starting from the raw public reads, TCRdb applied fastp trimming at Q25, assembled clones with MiXCR and retained in-frame beta chains. Rows with a matching CDR3 protein are joined into one entry that keeps the most common DNA and genes. Across this sample there are about 19,000 distinct CDR3 sequences, with under 45% seen only once. In total, the top ten clones hold approximately 8% of the sample. Sequencing was done on a sample of blood. These TCRs come from a male donor with retroperitoneal liposarcoma.

The chain links TRBV4-1 to TRBJ2-5; 7 bases fit TRBD1. The better agreement between TRBJ2-7 and the DNA end casts doubt on the J call. The CDR3 is 16 residues long. CDR1 and CDR2 from the germline V gene are MGHRA and YSYEKL. The CDR3 region is CASSRGWDRPSGEQYF. For the CDR3, the DNA is TGCGCCAGCAGCCGAGGTTGGGACAGACCATCAGGCGAGCAGTACTTC.

The chain employs TRBV6-1 and TRBJ2-1; D gene uncertain. The ends were cut back, 5 bases at V and 13 bases at J, with 30 bases in the middle. The CDR3 is made up of 17 amino acids. From germline, CDR1 is MNHNS and CDR2 SASEGT. The CDR3 reads CASSFADARVAKNIQFF. Here the CDR3 DNA reads TGTGCCAGCAGTTTCGCCGACGCTCGTGTAGCCAAAAACATTCAGTTCTTC.

The sample holds a few counts of this clonotype. The genes are TRBV6-4 and TRBJ2-2, with a possible D match to TRBD2 (6 bases). This CDR3 is built from 16 residues. CDR1 and CDR2 from the germline V gene are MRHNA and SNTAGT. Trimming removed 6 bases at V and 3 bases at J, with 17 bases between. DNA of the CDR3: TGTGCCAGCAGCCCTCTCCCGGAGCGGGACACCGGGGAGCTGTTTTTT. Translating it yields CASSPLPERDTGELFF.

This clonotype was seen a few times. V is TRBV7-2 and J is TRBJ2-4, with D tentatively TRBD1 (5 bases). Germline-derived CDR1 and CDR2 are SGHTA and FQGNSA. V was pared by 1 base and J by 1 base, with 14 bases between. The CDR3 runs to 17 residues. CDR3 amino acids: CASSLGLGQGAKNIQYF. CDR3 nucleotide sequence: TGTGCCAGCAGCTTAGGACTTGGCCAGGGCGCCAAAAACATTCAGTACTTC.

This clonotype turned up a few times. The chain couples TRBV7-6 to TRBJ2-1; D perhaps matches TRBD1 (6 bases). This CDR3 spans 17 amino acids. Per the germline V gene, CDR1 is SGHVS and CDR2 is FNYEAQ. Trimming took off 5 bases at V and 3 bases at J, with 20 bases between the two ends. The CDR3 sequence is CASSPEDSDSFYNEQFF. DNA for the CDR3: TGTGCCAGCAGCCCAGAGGACAGTGATTCATTCTACAATGAGCAGTTCTTC.

This chain links TRBV27 with TRBJ2-4; the D is unclear. The DNA end lines up better with TRBJ2-1; the J call may be wrong. The CDR3 covers 14 residues. Germline V gene lookup returns CDR1 MNHEY and CDR2 SMNVEV (reference sequence). The CDR3 nucleotides are TGTGCCAGCAGTTTAAACCTACAAGGAGAGACCCAGTTCTTC. Amino acids: CASSLNLQGETQFF.

To note about this clonotype: A much larger clone lies a single base off, so this may be a read error. The chain recombines TRBV10-1 with TRBJ2-7; D could derive from TRBD1 or TRBD2 (6 bases each). The J call may be wrong; the DNA end is better matched by TRBJ2-1. CDR1 WNHNN and CDR2 SYGVQD come from the germline V gene (reference sequence). The CDR3 consists of 12 residues. CDR3 residues: CASSDGGHEQFF. The CDR3 nucleotides are TGCGCCAGCAGTGACGGGGGCCATGAGCAGTTCTTC.

J is TRBJ2-5 and V is TRBV11-2; D uncertain. The CDR3 contains 13 residues. Trimming left V 0 bases short and J 5 bases short, with 7 bases between. CDR1 and CDR2 from the germline V gene are SGHAT and FQNNGV. The CDR3 reads CASSLEGLETQYF. The CDR3 DNA sequence: TGTGCCAGCAGCTTAGAGGGTCTCGAGACCCAGTACTTC.

As to this clonotype: This may stem from a read error, because a much larger clone lies one nucleotide away. This rearrangement joins TRBV11-2 to TRBJ2-1; possible D gene TRBD2, 7 bases. The V gene lost 3 bases and the J gene lost 13 bases, with 25 bases spanning the gap. The CDR3 totals 16 residues. The germline V gene encodes CDR1 SGHAT and CDR2 FQNNGV. The CDR3 protein is CASSFAVWGGRETQFF. The CDR3 DNA sequence: TGTGCCAGCAGCTTTGCAGTGTGGGGGGGCCGGGAGACCCAGTTCTTC.

This chain joins TRBV12-3 or TRBV12-4 and TRBJ2-5, with TRBD2 identical over 9 bases. J gave up 3 bases and V 2 bases, and 10 bases lay outside the gene matches. This CDR3 region has 17 residues. The CDR3 loop is CASSLSALAGAEETQYF. The CDR3 bases are TGTGCCAGCAGTTTATCTGCTTTAGCGGGGGCCGAAGAGACCCAGTACTTC.

Many counts were recorded for this clonotype. This sequence joins TRBV27 and TRBJ2-5, with no clear D. This CDR3 is built from 14 residues. CDR1 is MNHEY, CDR2 SMNVEV, per germline (reference sequence). With 7 bases removed from V and 5 bases from J, the gap between germline ends came to 17 bases. The DNA for the CDR3 is TGTGCCAGCACCGCCTCGAAGTTTGAGGAGACCCAGTACTTC. Amino acids: CASTASKFEETQYF.

This clonotype was counted a few times. V is TRBV18 and J is TRBJ2-3, with D uncertain. Trimming stripped 2 bases from V and 4 bases from J, with 16 bases between. The CDR3 runs to 16 residues. CDR1 is KGHSH, CDR2 LQKENI, per germline. The CDR3 coding sequence is TGTGCCAGCTCACCATTTTCGCCTCAGGTCTCAGATACGCAGTATTTT. Amino acid sequence: CASSPFSPQVSDTQYF.

The chain has TRBV4-1 and TRBJ1-6, with D possibly being TRBD1 (5 bases). Germline-derived CDR1 and CDR2 are MGHRA and YSYEKL. The CDR3 runs 15 residues. With 0 bases removed from V and 9 bases from J, the gap between germline ends came to 12 bases. The CDR3, as DNA: TGCGCCAGCAGCCAAGATCTATGGGGGAGTTCACCCCTCCACTTT. Encoded protein: CASSQDLWGSSPLHF.

The J gene is TRBJ2-3, the V gene TRBV6-1, with D possibly TRBD1 on 5 matching bases. The CDR3 contains 14 residues. V was shortened by 5 bases and J by 2 bases, with 11 bases between the two germline ends. Germline lookup yields CDR1 MNHNS and CDR2 SASEGT. The CDR3 spells CASSYGATTDTQYF. CDR3 in DNA: TGTGCCAGCAGTTATGGGGCCACCACAGATACGCAGTATTTT.

In regard to this clonotype: This may be a read error, as it is one base from a much larger clone. The V and J genes are TRBV7-2 and TRBJ2-5, with TRBD2 matching 9 bases. The J call may be mistaken, given a closer DNA end match to TRBJ2-1. Germline loops: CDR1 SGHTA, CDR2 FQGNSA. This CDR3 is built from 15 residues. CDR3 coding DNA: TGTGTCAGCAGCTTAATGAGCGGGGGGTACAATGAGCAGTTCTTC. This gives the protein CVSSLMSGGYNEQFF.

This clonotype showed up many times. The rearrangement links TRBV27 to TRBJ2-3; a possible D gene is TRBD1 (6 bases). CDR3 length: 14 residues. V was clipped by 3 bases and J by 1 base, with 8 bases between them. Germline assignment: CDR1 MNHEY and CDR2 SMNVEV (reference sequence). CDR3 loop: CASSLTGGTDTQYF. CDR3 bases: TGTGCCAGCAGTTTGACAGGAGGCACAGATACGCAGTATTTT.

This chain links TRBV12-3 or TRBV12-4 with TRBJ2-5; the D gene is possibly TRBD2 (6 bases). The V and J ends lost 9 bases and 3 bases respectively, with 26 bases between them. The CDR3 has 17 amino acids. The CDR3 loop is CASSRRGGGSGEETQYF. CDR3 DNA: TGTGCCAGTAGTAGGCGCGGTGGGGGGAGTGGGGAAGAGACCCAGTACTTC.

A few counts support this clonotype. V usage is TRBV25-1 and J usage is TRBJ2-4; 8 bases agree with TRBD1. The J call may be incorrect, as the DNA end agrees better with TRBJ2-7. The germline V gene encodes CDR1 MGHDK and CDR2 SYGVNS. This CDR3 comprises 13 residues. Here the CDR3 reads CASTRQGAYEQYF. CDR3 sequence (DNA): TGTGCCAGCACGAGGCAGGGGGCGTACGAGCAGTACTTC.

A word on this clonotype: Given a much more abundant clone one base away, this may be a read error. This rearrangement joins TRBV12-3 or TRBV12-4 to TRBJ2-1; TRBD2 agrees at 8 bases. CDR3 length: 15 residues. V was pared by 7 bases and J by 13 bases, with 18 bases of the junction left unmatched. CDR3 sequence reads: CASTPSGGVVETQFF. As DNA, the CDR3 is TGTGCCAGCACCCCCTCCGGGGGGGTGGTAGAGACCCAGTTCTTC.

This clonotype is labeled large (0.1 to 1%). V gene TRBV7-2 combines with J gene TRBJ2-7; TRBD1 might be the D (6 bases). The CDR3 sequence is 15 residues long. Germline values: CDR1 SGHTA, CDR2 FQGNSA. The V gene lost 3 bases and the J gene lost 0 bases, with 12 bases spanning the gap. CDR3 sequence: CASSFFRTDSYEQYF. The CDR3 nucleotides are TGTGCCAGCAGCTTCTTCCGGACAGACTCCTACGAGCAGTACTTC.

In its sample, this clonotype was seen a few times. J is TRBJ1-1 and V is TRBV7-2; D remains ambiguous. The CDR3 is 14 residues long. V lost 3 bases and J lost 0, with 8 bases in between. CDR1 is SGHTA, CDR2 FQGNSA, per germline. The chain's CDR3 is CASSFYGMNTEAFF. The CDR3 bases are TGTGCCAGCAGCTTCTACGGAATGAACACTGAAGCTTTCTTT.

This chain joins TRBV6-1 and TRBJ1-4; a weak D match, TRBD1 (5 bases). The CDR3 is made up of 15 amino acids. CDR1 is MNHNS, CDR2 SASEGT, per germline. Trimming took off 5 bases at V and 8 bases at J, with 18 bases between the two ends. The CDR3 loop is CASSPLTDPGEKLFF. DNA of the CDR3: TGTGCCAGCAGTCCCTTGACAGACCCGGGCGAAAAACTGTTTTTT.

This clonotype appeared many times. The chain has TRBV6-5 and TRBJ2-2; D uncertain. This CDR3 comprises 14 residues. Germline V gene sequence: CDR1 MNHEY, CDR2 SVGAGI. V lost 2 bases to trimming and J lost 6 bases, with 10 bases between them. The CDR3 region is CASSYAETAGELFF. DNA for the CDR3: TGTGCCAGCAGTTACGCAGAAACGGCCGGGGAGCTGTTTTTT.

Only a few counts were recorded for this clonotype. The chain carries TRBV25-1 and TRBJ2-7; 7 bases are shared with TRBD1. Germline values: CDR1 MGHDK, CDR2 SYGVNS. V lost 3 bases and J lost 0; bases outside the gene matches: 11. CDR3 length: 17 amino acids. The CDR3 bases are TGTGCCAGCAGTGACGGTGGGGACAGACAGAGCTCCTACGAGCAGTACTTC. As protein: CASSDGGDRQSSYEQYF.

Concerning this clonotype: A much larger clone is a single base away; this may be a read error. V usage is TRBV6-1 and J usage is TRBJ2-1; perhaps TRBD1 as D (5 bases). The end of the DNA fits TRBJ2-7 better, so the J call may be wrong. Germline CDR1 is MNHNS and CDR2 is SASEGT. The CDR3 is made up of 16 amino acids. The CDR3 is CASSPRSLAGTYEQYF. The CDR3 DNA is TGTGCCAGCAGTCCCCGATCTCTTGCAGGGACCTACGAGCAGTACTTC.

This clonotype was detected ten times or more. V usage is TRBV6-1 and J usage is TRBJ1-6; weak D call: TRBD1 (6 bases). The CDR3 spans 15 residues. Trimming took 5 bases from V and 5 from J, leaving 13 bases between them. The V gene's germline CDR1 is MNHNS and CDR2 SASEGT. CDR3 protein: CASSLYTGNNSPLHF. In DNA form, the CDR3 reads TGTGCCAGCAGTCTTTATACAGGGAATAATTCACCCCTCCACTTT.